The 9 T cell receptor beta chains below all came from one sample that was sequenced in a study of blood T cell repertoires in COVID-19. This table comes from immunoSEQ multiplex PCR, and its TCRdb copy is limited to in-frame clones, with some not included. The sample has around 480,000 clones; approximately 86% are singletons. The specimen sequenced was PBMCs or T cells enriched from blood (not recorded which). Receptors were obtained from a young woman who had recovered from COVID-19.

The rearrangement links TRBV12-3 or TRBV12-4 to TRBJ1-4; no firm D call. V dropped 6 bases and J dropped 5 bases, with 10 bases sitting between them. CDR3 length: 13 residues. DNA for the CDR3: TGTGCCAGCAGATCTAGTCGGAATGAAAAACTGTTTTTT. It codes for CASRSSRNEKLFF.

The genes are TRBV5-8 and TRBJ2-5, with a tentative D call TRBD1 (6 bases). This CDR3 region has 14 residues. V shed 1 base and J shed 0 bases, with 7 bases lying between them. Germline lookup yields CDR1 SGHTS and CDR2 YDEGEE. The DNA for the CDR3 is TGTGCCAGCAGCTTGAAGGGGGACCAAGAGACCCAGTACTTC. Amino acid sequence: CASSLKGDQETQYF.

This chain links TRBV5-4 with TRBJ1-1; D call uncertain. This CDR3 spans 12 amino acids. V dropped 1 base and J dropped 2 bases, with 3 bases sitting between them. Germline V gene lookup returns CDR1 SGHNT and CDR2 YYREEE (reference sequence). This CDR3 reads CASSLINTEAFF. CDR3 in DNA: TGTGCCAGCAGCTTGATAAACACTGAAGCTTTCTTT. The variable domain in full, completed from reference TRBV5-4 and TRBJ1-1, reads ETGVTQSPTHLIKTRGQQVTLRCSSQSGHNTVSWYQQALGQGPQFIFQYYREEENGRGNFPPRFSGLQFPNYSSELNVNALELDDSALYLCASSLINTEAFFGQGTRLTVV.

The rearrangement uses TRBV6-5 and TRBJ1-2, with D tentatively TRBD1 (5 bases). Per the germline V gene, CDR1 is MNHEY and CDR2 is SVGAGI. Trimming pared 5 bases from V and 2 bases from J, leaving 12 bases between. The CDR3 consists of 14 residues. The CDR3 coding sequence is TGTGCCAGCAGTCCTTACTCAGGGAACTATGGCTACACCTTC. Its translation is CASSPYSGNYGYTF.

V usage is TRBV15 and J usage is TRBJ1-2; D is unclear. The CDR3 runs 16 residues. Germline V lookup: CDR1 LNHNV, CDR2 YYDKDF (reference sequence). V was trimmed by 0 bases and J by 8 bases, leaving 19 bases between them. The CDR3: CATSREEPGPPGGYTF. CDR3 nucleotides: TGTGCCACCAGCAGAGAGGAACCGGGCCCCCCGGGAGGCTACACCTTC.

This clone was detected only once. The identical CDR3 is also encoded by other nucleotide sequences in the sample. The rearrangement uses TRBV5-1 and TRBJ2-3; D unresolved. Germline V gene data show CDR1 as SGHRS and CDR2 as YFSETQ. The CDR3 consists of 12 residues. V gave up 2 bases and J gave up 3 bases, with 4 bases separating them. CDR3 in DNA: TGCGCCAGCAGCTTCGGGACAGATACGCAGTATTTT. Translated, it gives CASSFGTDTQYF.

CDR3 sequence: CSVEDTEDRGLYGYTF. DNA of the CDR3: TGCAGCGTTGAAGATACGGAGGACAGGGGCCTCTATGGCTACACCTTC. The chain couples TRBV29-1 to TRBJ1-2, with TRBD1 matching 9 bases. The J segment lost 4 bases and the V segment lost 0 bases, leaving 9 bases of the junction unmatched. Looked up from germline, CDR1 is SQVTM and CDR2 is ANQGSEA. The CDR3 covers 16 residues. Variable domain in full (rest from reference TRBV29-1 and TRBJ1-2): SAVISQKPSRDICQRGTSLTIQCQVDSQVTMMFWYRQQPGQSLTLIATANQGSEATYESGFVIDKFPISRPNLTFSTLTVSNMSPEDSSIYLCSVEDTEDRGLYGYTFGSGTRLTVV.

J is TRBJ2-1 and V is TRBV5-4, with TRBD1 matching 9 bases. In germline, CDR1 is SGHNT, CDR2 YYREEE (reference sequence). J gave up 6 bases and V 0 bases, and 13 bases lay outside the gene matches. This CDR3 comprises 18 residues. CDR3 DNA sequence: TGTGCCAGCAGCTTGGGAGTCTTGTCCGGGACAGGGATCAATGAGCAGTTCTTC. Its translation is CASSLGVLSGTGINEQFF.

The gene calls are TRBV18 and TRBJ1-1; D might be TRBD1 (6 bases). Germline V CDR1 and CDR2: KGHSH, LQKENI. The CDR3 length is 16 residues. With 6 bases removed from V and 1 base from J, the gap between germline ends came to 18 bases. The CDR3 reads CASSRGLDRPNTEAFF. Here the CDR3 DNA reads TGTGCCAGCTCCCGAGGTCTGGACAGACCGAACACTGAAGCTTTCTTT.